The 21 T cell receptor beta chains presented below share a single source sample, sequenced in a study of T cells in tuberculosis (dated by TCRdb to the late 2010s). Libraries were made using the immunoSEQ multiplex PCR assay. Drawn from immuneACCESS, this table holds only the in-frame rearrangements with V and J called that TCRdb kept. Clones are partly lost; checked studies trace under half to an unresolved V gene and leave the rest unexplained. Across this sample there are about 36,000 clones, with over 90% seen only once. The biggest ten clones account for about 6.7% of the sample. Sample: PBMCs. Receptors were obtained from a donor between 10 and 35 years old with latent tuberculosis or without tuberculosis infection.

CDR3 nucleotide sequence: TGTGCCTGGAGTGCAGGACAGGGCCCTCAGCCCCAGCATTTT. The encoded protein is CAWSAGQGPQPQHF. The V gene is TRBV30, the J gene TRBJ1-5; 8 bases match TRBD1. V trimming: 1 base; J trimming: 6 bases; junction bases outside the gene matches: 5. CDR1 and CDR2 from the germline V gene are GTSNPN and SVGIG (reference sequence). There are 14 residues in the CDR3.

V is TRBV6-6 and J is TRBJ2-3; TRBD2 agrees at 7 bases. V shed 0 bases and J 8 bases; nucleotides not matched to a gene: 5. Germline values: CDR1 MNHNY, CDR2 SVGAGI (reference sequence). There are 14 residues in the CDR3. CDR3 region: CASSYSAGVGTQYF. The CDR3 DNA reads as TGTGCCAGCAGTTACTCTGCGGGGGTAGGTACGCAGTATTTT.

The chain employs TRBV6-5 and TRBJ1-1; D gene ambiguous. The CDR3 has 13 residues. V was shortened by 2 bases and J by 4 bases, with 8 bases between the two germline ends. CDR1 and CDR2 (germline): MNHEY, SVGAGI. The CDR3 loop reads CASSYREATEAFF. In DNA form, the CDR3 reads TGTGCCAGCAGTTACAGGGAGGCCACTGAAGCTTTCTTT.

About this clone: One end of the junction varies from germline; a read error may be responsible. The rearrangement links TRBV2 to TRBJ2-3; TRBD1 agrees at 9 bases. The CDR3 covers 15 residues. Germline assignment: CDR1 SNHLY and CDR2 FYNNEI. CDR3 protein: CVSSAGQGNTDTQYF. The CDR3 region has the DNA TGTGTCAGCAGTGCGGGACAGGGTAACACAGATACGCAGTATTTT.

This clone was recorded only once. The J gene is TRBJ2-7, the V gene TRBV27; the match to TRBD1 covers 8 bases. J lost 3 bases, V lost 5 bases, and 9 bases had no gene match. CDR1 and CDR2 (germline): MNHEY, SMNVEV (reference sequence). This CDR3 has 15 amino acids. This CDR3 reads CASSPSGTGNYEQYF. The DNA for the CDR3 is TGTGCCAGCAGTCCGAGTGGGACAGGTAACTACGAGCAGTACTTC.

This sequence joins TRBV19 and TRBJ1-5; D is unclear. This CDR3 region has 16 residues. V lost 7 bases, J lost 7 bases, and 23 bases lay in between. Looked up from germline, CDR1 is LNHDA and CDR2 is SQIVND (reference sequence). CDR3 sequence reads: CASNRFAADVGQPQHF. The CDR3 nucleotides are TGTGCCAGTAATAGGTTCGCGGCCGACGTTGGGCAGCCCCAGCATTTT.

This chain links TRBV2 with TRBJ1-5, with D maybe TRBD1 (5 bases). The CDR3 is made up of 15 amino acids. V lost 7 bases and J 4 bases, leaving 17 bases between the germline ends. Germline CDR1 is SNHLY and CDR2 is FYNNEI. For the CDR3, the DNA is TGTGCCAGCACCGGCAGGGAAGGTAGGAATCAGCCCCAGCATTTT. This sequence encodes CASTGREGRNQPQHF. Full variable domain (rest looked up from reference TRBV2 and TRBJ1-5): EPEVTQTPSHQVTQMGQEVILRCVPISNHLYFYWYRQILGQKVEFLVSFYNNEISEKSEIFDDQFSVERPDGSNFTLKIRSTKLEDSAMYFCASTGREGRNQPQHFGDGTRLSIL.

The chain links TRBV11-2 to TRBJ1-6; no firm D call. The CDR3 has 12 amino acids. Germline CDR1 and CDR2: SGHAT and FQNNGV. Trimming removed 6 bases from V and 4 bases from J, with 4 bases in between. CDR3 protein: CASSLYNSPLHF. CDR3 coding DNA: TGTGCCAGCAGTCTATATAATTCACCCCTCCACTTT.

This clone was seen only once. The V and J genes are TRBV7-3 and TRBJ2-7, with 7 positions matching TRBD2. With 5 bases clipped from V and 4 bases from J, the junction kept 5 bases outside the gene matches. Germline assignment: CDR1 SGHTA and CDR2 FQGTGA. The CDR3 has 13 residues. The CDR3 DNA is TGTGCCAGCAGCCCCCATAGCGGGTACGAGCAGTACTTC. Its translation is CASSPHSGYEQYF.

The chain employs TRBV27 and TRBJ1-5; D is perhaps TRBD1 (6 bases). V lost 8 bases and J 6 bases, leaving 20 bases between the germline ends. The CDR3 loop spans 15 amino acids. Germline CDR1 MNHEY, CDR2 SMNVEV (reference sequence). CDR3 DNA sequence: TGTGCCAGCTCGGGGTTGTGGGGGCAAGGTCAGCCCCAGCATTTT. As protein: CASSGLWGQGQPQHF.

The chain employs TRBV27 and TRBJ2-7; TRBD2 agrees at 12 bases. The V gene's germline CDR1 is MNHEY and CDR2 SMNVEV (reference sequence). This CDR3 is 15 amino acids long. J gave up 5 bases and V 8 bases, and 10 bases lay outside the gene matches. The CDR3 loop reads CASGNLAGGHDEQYF. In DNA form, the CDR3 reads TGTGCCAGCGGAAACCTAGCGGGGGGGCACGACGAGCAGTACTTC.

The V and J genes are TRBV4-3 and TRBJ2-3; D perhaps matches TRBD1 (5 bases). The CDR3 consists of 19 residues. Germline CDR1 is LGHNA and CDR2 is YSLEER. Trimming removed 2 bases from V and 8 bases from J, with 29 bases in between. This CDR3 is CASSQHLNGDSLREGTQYF. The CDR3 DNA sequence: TGCGCCAGCAGCCAACATCTAAATGGAGACAGCCTCAGGGAAGGTACGCAGTATTTT.

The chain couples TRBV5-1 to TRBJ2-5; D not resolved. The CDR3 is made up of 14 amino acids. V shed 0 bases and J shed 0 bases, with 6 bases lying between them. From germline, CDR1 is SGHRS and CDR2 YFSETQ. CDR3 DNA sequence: TGCGCCAGCAGCTTGGATGCGTACCAAGAGACCCAGTACTTC. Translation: CASSLDAYQETQYF.

CDR3 nucleotides: TGCGCCAGCAGCCAAGACAGGGGGCCCCACACAGATACGCAGTATTTT. This gives the protein CASSQDRGPHTDTQYF. The chain has TRBV4-3 and TRBJ2-3, with 8 bases matching TRBD1. This CDR3 is built from 16 residues. CDR1 and CDR2 from the germline V gene are LGHNA and YSLEER. The V and J ends lost 0 bases and 2 bases, in that order; junction bases with no gene match: 4.

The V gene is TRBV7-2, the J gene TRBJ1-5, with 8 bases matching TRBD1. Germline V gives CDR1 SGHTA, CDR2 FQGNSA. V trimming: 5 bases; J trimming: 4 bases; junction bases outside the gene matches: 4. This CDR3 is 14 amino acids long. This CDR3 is CASSPGTGNQPQHF. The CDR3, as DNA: TGTGCCAGCAGCCCGGGGACAGGTAATCAGCCCCAGCATTTT.

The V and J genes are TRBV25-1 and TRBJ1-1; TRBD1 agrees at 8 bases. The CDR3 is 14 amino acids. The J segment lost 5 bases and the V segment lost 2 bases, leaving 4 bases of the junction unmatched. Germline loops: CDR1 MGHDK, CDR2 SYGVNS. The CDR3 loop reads CASSEQGARTEAFF. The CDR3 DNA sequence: TGTGCCAGCAGTGAACAGGGGGCACGGACTGAAGCTTTCTTT.

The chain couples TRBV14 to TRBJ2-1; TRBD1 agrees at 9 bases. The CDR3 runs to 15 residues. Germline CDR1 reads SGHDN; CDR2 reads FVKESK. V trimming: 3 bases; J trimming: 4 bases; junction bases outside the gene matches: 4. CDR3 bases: TGTGCCAGCAGCCAGACCGGGACAGGGTACAATGAGCAGTTCTTC. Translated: CASSQTGTGYNEQFF.

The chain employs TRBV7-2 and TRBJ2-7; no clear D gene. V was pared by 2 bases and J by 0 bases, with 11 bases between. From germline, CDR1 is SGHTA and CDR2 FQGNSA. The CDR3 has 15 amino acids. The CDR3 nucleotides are TGTGCCAGCAGCTTAAGTCTATCTCCCTCCTACGAGCAGTACTTC. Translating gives CASSLSLSPSYEQYF.

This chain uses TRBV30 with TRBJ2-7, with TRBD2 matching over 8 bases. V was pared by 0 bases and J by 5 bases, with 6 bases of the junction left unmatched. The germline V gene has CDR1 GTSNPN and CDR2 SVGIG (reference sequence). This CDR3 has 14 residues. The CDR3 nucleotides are TGTGCCTGGAGTGTCGGGGGGGGCAGTCACGAGCAGTACTTC. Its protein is CAWSVGGGSHEQYF. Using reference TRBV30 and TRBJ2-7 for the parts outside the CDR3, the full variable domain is SQTIHQWPATLVQPVGSPLSLECTVEGTSNPNLYWYRQAAGRGLQLLFYSVGIGQISSEVPQNLSASRPQDRQFILSSKKLLLSDSGFYLCAWSVGGGSHEQYFGPGTRLTVT.

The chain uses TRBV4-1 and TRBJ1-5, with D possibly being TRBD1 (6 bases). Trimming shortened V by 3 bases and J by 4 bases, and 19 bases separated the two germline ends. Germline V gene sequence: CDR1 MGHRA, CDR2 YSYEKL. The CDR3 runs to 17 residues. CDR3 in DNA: TGCGCCAGCAGCCATGGGACACCTGGGACTAGGAATCAGCCCCAGCATTTT. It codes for CASSHGTPGTRNQPQHF.

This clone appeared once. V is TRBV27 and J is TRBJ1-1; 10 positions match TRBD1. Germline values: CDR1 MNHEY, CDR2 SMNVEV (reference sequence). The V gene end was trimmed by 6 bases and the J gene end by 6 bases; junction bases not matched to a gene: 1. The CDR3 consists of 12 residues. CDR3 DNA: TGTGCCAGCAGGACAGGGGGCTCTGAAGCTTTCTTT. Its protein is CASRTGGSEAFF.